The sequence of this T cell receptor beta chain was determined in a study of blood T cell repertoires in COVID-19. The wider study: Samples taken during acute and convalescent COVID-19 were collected in the United States, Italy and Spain. PBMCs, B-cell-depleted T cells, or T cells provided the cDNA or gDNA that made up the material.

This CDR3 has 13 amino acids. Germline CDR1 SNHLY, CDR2 FYNNEI. With 4 bases clipped from V and 6 bases from J, the junction kept 5 bases outside the gene matches. Authors' methods: Reference gene primer amplification yielded estimated nucleated cell counts. TCRdb keeps only in-frame clones here, not all; method: immunoSEQ multiplex PCR. Clonal size and the V and J genes are those of that table, whereas D and trimming came from the DNA. Among around 84,000 clones, 60% to 80% were seen once, and the ten largest hold roughly 38%. Seattle patients were enrolled during active infection and followed longitudinally.

The clonotype originates from a man in his fifties or sixties with COVID-19, enrolled during active disease. Specimen: peripheral blood. J is TRBJ1-1 and V is TRBV2, with 7 bases identical to TRBD1. CDR3 in DNA: TGTGCCAGCAGTGTGGTCAGGGGGGCTGAAGCTTTCTTT. Encoded protein: CASSVVRGAEAFF.